What follows describes a single T cell receptor (beta chain). Its antigen is undetermined. The entry originates in a study of cytomegalovirus exposure and HLA in healthy donors. Across the study: T cells numbering about 180 million yielded approximately 100 million unique TCR beta sequences in an earlier analysis. Study observations and caveats: According to reports, the classifier identified cytomegalovirus status with high specificity and sensitivity. Later analysis suggested links between common viral pathogens and several top significant clusters.

Researchers ran the PCR with 60 Vbeta and 13 Jbeta primers. Assay: immunoSEQ multiplex PCR; the TCRdb copy retains only in-frame clones and omits some. The sample yields around 150,000 clones, nearly 80% seen once. CDR1 and CDR2 (germline): SGDLS, YYNGEE. The J segment lost 5 bases and the V segment lost 3 bases, leaving 11 bases of the junction unmatched. The CDR3 runs to 16 residues. The clonotype originates from a woman aged 40 to 55 in good health and CMV-seronegative. The chain is built from TRBV9 and TRBJ1-5; 7 bases are shared with TRBD1. Sequencing input: PBMCs. In DNA, the CDR3 is TGTGCCAGCAGCGCGACAGGGTCTCAAGGAGATCAGCCCCAGCATTTT. Residues: CASSATGSQGDQPQHF. The variable domain in full, completed from reference TRBV9 and TRBJ1-5, reads DSGVTQTPKHLITATGQRVTLRCSPRSGDLSVYWYQQSLDQGLQFLIQYYNGEERAKGNILERFSAQQFPDLHSELNLSSLELGDSALYFCASSATGSQGDQPQHFGDGTRLSIL.